The subject of this entry is one TCR beta chain. Other DNA sequences within the sample encode an identical CDR3. Germline V lookup: CDR1 MRHNA, CDR2 SNTAGT. V shed 4 bases, J shed 1 base, and the junction held 2 bases outside the gene matches. This CDR3 spans 15 amino acids. These data belong to a study of T cell changes during pregnancy in multiple sclerosis. Only in-frame clones appear in the TCRdb table, and some are missing; sequencing was by immunoSEQ multiplex PCR. The repertoire holds some 99,000 clones, just over 90% seen once, with about 2% in the top ten. The source was peripheral blood, collected after pregnancy. This chain links TRBV6-4 with TRBJ2-3; 10 bases agree with TRBD2. The receptor was isolated from a female donor in good health, enrolled as a control in a pregnancy study. CDR3 protein: CASSAGTSGTDTQYF. The CDR3 nucleotides read TGTGCCAGCAGTGCTGGGACTAGCGGCACAGATACGCAGTATTTT.